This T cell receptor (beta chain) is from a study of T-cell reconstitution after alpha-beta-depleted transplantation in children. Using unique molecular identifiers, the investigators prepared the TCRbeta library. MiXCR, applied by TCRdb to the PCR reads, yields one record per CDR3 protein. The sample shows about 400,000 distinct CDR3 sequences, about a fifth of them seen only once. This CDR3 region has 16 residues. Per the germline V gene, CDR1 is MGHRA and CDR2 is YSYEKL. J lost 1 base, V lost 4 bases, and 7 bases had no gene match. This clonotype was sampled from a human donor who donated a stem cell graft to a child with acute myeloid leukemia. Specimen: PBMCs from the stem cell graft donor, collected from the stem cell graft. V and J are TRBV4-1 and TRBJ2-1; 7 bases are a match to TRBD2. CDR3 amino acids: CASSPHASGSYNEQFF. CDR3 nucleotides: TGCGCCAGCAGCCCCCACGCTAGCGGTTCCTACAATGAGCAGTTCTTC.